This is a list of T cell receptor beta chains from one sample in a study of blood T cell repertoires in COVID-19. The assay was immunoSEQ multiplex PCR, and TCRdb's table has in-frame clones only and misses some. This table holds 80,000 or so clones, 86% found once. The specimen was peripheral blood. The receptors were gathered from a human donor in a cohort sampled during active COVID-19. CDR3s include the opening cysteine and the closing phenylalanine or tryptophan. D genes are given only for firm matches. Clone size is not always given. Where it is, it says once, few, many or a class for expanded clones.

-	TRBV5-1	TRBJ2-7	TRBD1	TGCGCCAGCAGCCAACAACCGACAGGGACCTCCTACGAGCAGTACTTC	CASSQQPTGTSYEQYF
-	TRBV30	TRBJ1-1	-	TGTGCCTGGACCTTCAACAGGGCGGTAGCTTTCTTT	CAWTFNRAVAFF
-	TRBV7-2	TRBJ1-2	-	TGTGCCAGCAGCTCTGACAATAACTATGGCTACACCTTC	CASSSDNNYGYTF
-	TRBV21-1	TRBJ2-1	-	TGTGCCAGCAGCGAACAGGGGGCTGAGCAGTTCTTC	CASSEQGAEQFF
-	TRBV7-8	TRBJ2-5	TRBD1	TGTGCCAGCAGCTTCGGACAGGGGGACCTCCAAGAGACCCAGTACTTC	CASSFGQGDLQETQYF
-	TRBV2	TRBJ2-7	TRBD2	TGTGCCAGCACTTTTAGCGGGGGAAGCTCCTACGAGCAGTACTTC	CASTFSGGSSYEQYF
-	TRBV9	TRBJ2-1	TRBD2	TGTGCCAGCAGCGTAGGACTAGCGGGGGGGCCTGAGCACAATGAGCAGTTCTTC	CASSVGLAGGPEHNEQFF
-	TRBV29-1	TRBJ1-2	-	TGCAGCGTCATGGACGGAGGCCCCTATGGCTACACCTTC	CSVMDGGPYGYTF
few	TRBV11-3	TRBJ1-2	TRBD1	TGTGCCAGCAGCCCCAGGGGGTGGAACTATGGCTACACCTTC	CASSPRGWNYGYTF
-	TRBV4-1	TRBJ1-1	TRBD1	TGCGCCAGCAGCCGGACAGGGTTCGGCGCTGAAGCTTTCTTT	CASSRTGFGAEAFF
-	TRBV10-3	TRBJ2-7	TRBD1	TGTGCCATCAGTACGACGACAGGGGTGACCTACGAGCAGTACTTC	CAISTTTGVTYEQYF
-	TRBV18	TRBJ1-2	-	TGTGCCAGCTCACCAATCTCGCCAACGGACTATGGCTACACCTTC	CASSPISPTDYGYTF
-	TRBV24-1	TRBJ1-2	-	TGTGCCACCAGTGATCTCCGGGTCCGCGGAGGCTACACCTTC	CATSDLRVRGGYTF
once	TRBV6-4	TRBJ2-3	TRBD2	TGTGCCAGCAGTCAGCGGGGGGGCACAGATACGCAGTATTTT	CASSQRGGTDTQYF
once	TRBV18	TRBJ1-1	-	TGTGCCAGCTCACCAAGTTCGGGGGGCCGGGCTGAAGCTTTCTTT	CASSPSSGGRAEAFF
-	TRBV5-5	TRBJ2-1	TRBD1	TGTGCCAGCAGCTTGGTCTGGGACAGCGGATACAATGAGCAGTTCTTC	CASSLVWDSGYNEQFF
-	TRBV6-6	TRBJ2-7	-	TGTGCCAGCAGTGTACAGGCAACCTACGAGCAGTACTTC	CASSVQATYEQYF
-	TRBV6-2/TRBV6-3	TRBJ2-1	TRBD2	TGTGCCAGCAGTGGGAGGAAGCGGGGAGGTAATGAGCAGTTCTTC	CASSGRKRGGNEQFF
-	TRBV4-1	TRBJ2-5	TRBD2	TGCGCCAGCAGCCACCCGGCTGCCGGGAGGGCCCGGGAGACCCAGTACTTC	CASSHPAAGRARETQYF
-	TRBV15	TRBJ2-2	TRBD2	TGTGCCACCGGACTAGCGGGAGCTACCGGGGAGCTGTTTTTT	CATGLAGATGELFF
-	TRBV7-9	TRBJ2-3	TRBD1	TGTGCCAGCAGCAGAGCCGGGACAGGGGTTGGGACAGATACGCAGTATTTT	CASSRAGTGVGTDTQYF
-	TRBV5-1	TRBJ1-1	TRBD1	TGCGCCAGCAGCTCGACAGGGGGGCGACCCACTGAAGCTTTCTTT	CASSSTGGRPTEAFF
-	TRBV30	TRBJ2-5	-	TGTGCCTGGAGCCTGGAGACCCAGTACTTC	CAWSLETQYF
-	TRBV9	TRBJ2-7	-	TGTGCCAGCAGCGTAGCGGGGCAGGGAGGCGGCGAGCAGTACTTC	CASSVAGQGGGEQYF